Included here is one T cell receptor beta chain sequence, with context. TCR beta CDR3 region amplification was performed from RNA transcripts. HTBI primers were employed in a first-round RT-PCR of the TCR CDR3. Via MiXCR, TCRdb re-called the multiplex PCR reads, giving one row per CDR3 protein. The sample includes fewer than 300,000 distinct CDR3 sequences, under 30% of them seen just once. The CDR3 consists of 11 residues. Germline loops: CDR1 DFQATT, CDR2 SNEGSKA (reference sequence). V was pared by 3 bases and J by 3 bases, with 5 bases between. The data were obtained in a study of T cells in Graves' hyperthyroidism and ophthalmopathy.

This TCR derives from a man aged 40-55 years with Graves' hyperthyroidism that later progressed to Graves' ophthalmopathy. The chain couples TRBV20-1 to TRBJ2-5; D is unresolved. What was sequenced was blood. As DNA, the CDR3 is TGCAGTGCTAGCCCAGAAGAGACCCAGTACTTC. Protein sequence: CSASPEETQYF.